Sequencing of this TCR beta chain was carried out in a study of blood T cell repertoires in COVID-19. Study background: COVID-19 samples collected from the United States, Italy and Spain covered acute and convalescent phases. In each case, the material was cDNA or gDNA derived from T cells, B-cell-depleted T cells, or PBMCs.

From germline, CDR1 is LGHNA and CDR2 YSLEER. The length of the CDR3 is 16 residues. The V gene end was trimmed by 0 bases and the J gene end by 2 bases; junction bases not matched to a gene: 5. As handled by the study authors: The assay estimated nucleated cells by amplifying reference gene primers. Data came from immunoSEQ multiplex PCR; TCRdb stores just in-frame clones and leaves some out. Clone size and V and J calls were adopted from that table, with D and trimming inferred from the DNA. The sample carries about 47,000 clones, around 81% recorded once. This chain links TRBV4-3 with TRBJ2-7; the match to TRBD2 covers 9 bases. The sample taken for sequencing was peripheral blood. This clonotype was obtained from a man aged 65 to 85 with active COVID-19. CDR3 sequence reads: CASSQDNAGGAYEQYF. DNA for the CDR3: TGCGCCAGCAGCCAAGATAACGCGGGGGGGGCCTACGAGCAGTACTTC.